The 21 T cell receptor beta chains reported below all come from one sample, sequenced in a study of blood T cells in healthy people across ages. PCR was performed a second time for about 7 to 12 cycles using a sample-barcoded 5' primer and a J-beta primer mix. TCRdb redid the calling of the 5' RACE reads with MiXCR, one entry per CDR3 protein. The table shows 850,000 or so distinct CDR3 sequences, with less than 35% occurring only once. Material: blood. The receptors shown here come from a woman aged 80 or older in good health.

This clonotype was counted many times. The chain's CDR3 is CASTRLDTQYF. CDR3 DNA sequence: TGTGCCAGCACCCGATTAGATACGCAGTATTTT. This chain joins TRBV6-1 and TRBJ2-3; D not resolved. The CDR3 totals 11 residues. Per the germline V gene, CDR1 is MNHNS and CDR2 is SASEGT. Trimming removed 7 bases at V and 5 bases at J, with 7 bases between.

This clonotype was counted a few times. J is TRBJ2-3 and V is TRBV20-1, with a weak D call TRBD1 (7 bases). The V gene's germline CDR1 is DFQATT and CDR2 SNEGSKA (reference sequence). V shed 3 bases and J shed 0 bases, with 13 bases lying between them. The CDR3 runs to 15 residues. In nucleotides, the CDR3 is TGCAGTGCTAGGTCAGGGGGGCGGAGCACAGATACGCAGTATTTT. This translates into CSARSGGRSTDTQYF.

This clonotype occurred a few times. The V gene is TRBV6-2 or TRBV6-3, the J gene TRBJ2-1; 12 positions match TRBD2. The CDR3 is made up of 16 amino acids. The ends lost 6 bases at V and 7 bases at J; junction bases unmatched: 10. Germline V gives CDR1 MNHEY, CDR2 SVGEGT. The CDR3 is CASRSTLAGGWNEQFF. The CDR3 region has the DNA TGTGCCAGCAGATCAACCCTAGCGGGGGGGTGGAATGAGCAGTTCTTC.

The sample holds a few counts of this clonotype. This may be a read error: a much more frequent sequence differs by one nucleotide. The genes are TRBV20-1 and TRBJ2-1, with D possibly matching TRBD1 (6 bases). Germline CDR1 and CDR2: DFQATT and SNEGSKA (reference sequence). The CDR3 has 15 amino acids. CDR3 protein: CSAGPTGVSYNEPFF. The CDR3 region has the DNA TGCAGTGCTGGACCGACAGGAGTTTCCTACAATGAGCCGTTCTTC.

This clonotype was seen only once. The rearrangement links TRBV18 to TRBJ1-4, with D unclear. Trimming cost V 0 bases and J 2 bases, with 10 bases left between them. The CDR3 is 16 amino acids. Germline loops: CDR1 KGHSH, CDR2 LQKENI. DNA of the CDR3: TGTGCCAGCTCACCACCCTCCGGATGGACTAATGAAAAACTGTTTTTT. Protein: CASSPPSGWTNEKLFF.

This sequence joins TRBV20-1 and TRBJ2-1, with 9 bases aligning to TRBD2. This CDR3 is built from 17 residues. Germline V lookup: CDR1 DFQATT, CDR2 SNEGSKA (reference sequence). V lost 4 bases, J lost 5 bases, and 15 bases stayed unmatched. Here the CDR3 reads CSAMVVAGEVVDNEQFF. The DNA of the CDR3 is TGCAGTGCTATGGTGGTAGCGGGAGAGGTAGTGGACAATGAGCAGTTCTTC.

The rearrangement uses TRBV10-3 and TRBJ2-1, with 7 bases matching TRBD1. The J call may be mistaken, given a closer DNA end match to TRBJ2-7. Germline V lookup: CDR1 ENHRY, CDR2 SYGVKD. The CDR3 totals 15 residues. The CDR3 bases are TGTGCCATCAGTGGGGCCGGGACAGCATACAATGAGCAGTACTTC. Translation: CAISGAGTAYNEQYF.

On this clonotype: The junction shows a germline mismatch at one end, possibly a read error. The chain uses TRBV27 and TRBJ1-1; possibly TRBD1 for D (6 bases). The length of the CDR3 is 15 residues. Per germline, CDR1 MNHEY and CDR2 SMNVEV (reference sequence). The CDR3, as DNA: TGTGCCGGCAGCTGGGGGGGCAGGATGAACACTGAAGCTTTCTTT. It yields the protein CAGSWGGRMNTEAFF.

This clonotype was counted only a few times. This could be a read error, since a much larger clone is one nucleotide away. The chain recombines TRBV18 with TRBJ2-6, with D tentatively TRBD2 (5 bases). The V gene's germline CDR1 is KGHSH and CDR2 LQKENI. The V and J ends lost 3 bases and 0 bases respectively, with 15 bases between them. The CDR3 runs 18 residues. CDR3 sequence: CASSPVGVRGSGANVLTF. The CDR3 bases are TGTGCCAGCTCACCCGTCGGGGTGAGAGGCTCTGGGGCCAACGTCCTGACTTTC.

This clonotype was observed many times. This sequence joins TRBV3-1 and TRBJ2-1, with 8 positions matching TRBD2. Germline V CDR1 and CDR2: LGHDT, YNNKEL (reference sequence). The V segment lost 2 bases and the J segment 9 bases; nucleotides outside the gene matches: 12. CDR3 length: 16 amino acids. The CDR3 nucleotides read TGTGCCAGCAGCCAATCCATCACCGGGAGGGGAGGTGAGCAGTTCTTC. It codes for CASSQSITGRGGEQFF.

This clonotype was counted a few times. This rearrangement joins TRBV7-2 to TRBJ2-1, with a tentative D call TRBD2 (5 bases). TRBJ2-7 explains the end of the DNA better; the J call may be wrong. The V gene's germline CDR1 is SGHTA and CDR2 FQGNSA. The CDR3 is 16 residues long. The CDR3 reads CASTSRGMWTCNEQYF. The CDR3 DNA reads as TGTGCCAGCACCTCCCGGGGAATGTGGACCTGCAATGAGCAGTACTTC.

CDR3 amino acids: CSAPGTSSYEQYF. Written as DNA, the CDR3 is TGCAGTGCCCCAGGGACTAGCTCCTACGAGCAGTACTTC. The chain recombines TRBV20-1 with TRBJ2-7, with 8 bases fitting TRBD2. Per the germline V gene, CDR1 is DFQATT and CDR2 is SNEGSKA (reference sequence). This CDR3 spans 13 amino acids. V lost 6 bases to trimming and J lost 0 bases; unmatched junction nucleotides: 4.

This clonotype came up a few times. A much larger clone lies a single base off, so this may be a read error. This chain links TRBV10-3 with TRBJ1-2; 7 bases are shared with TRBD1. This CDR3 spans 14 amino acids. CDR1 and CDR2 from the germline V gene are ENHRY and SYGVKD. The CDR3 region is CAIRELEGAFGYTF. CDR3 in DNA: TGTGCCATCAGGGAGTTGGAGGGGGCGTTTGGCTACACCTTC.

This clonotype was counted ten times or more. The chain couples TRBV29-1 to TRBJ2-2; D unclear. Germline V lookup: CDR1 SQVTM, CDR2 ANQGSEA. This CDR3 has 14 residues. Trimming stripped 5 bases from V and 0 bases from J, with 10 bases between. CDR3 region: CSVLVQTNTGELFF. The CDR3 nucleotides read TGCAGCGTTCTAGTACAGACGAACACCGGGGAGCTGTTTTTT.

In this sample, this clonotype turned up many times. V and J are TRBV6-2 or TRBV6-3 and TRBJ2-7; no definite D call. Germline loops: CDR1 MNHEY, CDR2 SVGEGT. This CDR3 is built from 11 residues. Trimming took 6 bases from V and 3 from J, leaving 6 bases between them. CDR3 coding DNA: TGTGCCAGCAGAAGAGGCTACGAGCAGTACTTC. Amino acid sequence: CASRRGYEQYF.

The chain carries TRBV9 and TRBJ2-3; the D is unclear. Germline CDR1 SGDLS, CDR2 YYNGEE. V lost 0 bases to trimming and J lost 0 bases, with 14 bases between them. The CDR3 spans 17 residues. CDR3 residues: CASSVGPRAPSTDTQYF. In DNA form, the CDR3 reads TGTGCCAGCAGCGTAGGGCCCCGAGCACCTAGCACAGATACGCAGTATTTT.

The chain recombines TRBV7-2 with TRBJ2-7; no reliable D call. The CDR3 is 15 amino acids. The germline V and J ends were trimmed by 5 bases and 2 bases, with 16 bases remaining between them. The germline V gene has CDR1 SGHTA and CDR2 FQGNSA. The CDR3 DNA follows: TGTGCCAGCAGCCCCCTTCCCTACCCACCCTACGAGCAGTACTTC. As protein: CASSPLPYPPYEQYF.

The gene calls are TRBV6-2 or TRBV6-3 and TRBJ1-5, with a possible D match to TRBD1 (5 bases). The V gene's germline CDR1 is MNHEY and CDR2 SVGEGT. Trimming cost V 2 bases and J 3 bases, with 11 bases left between them. This CDR3 is 15 amino acids long. The CDR3 region has the DNA TGTGCCAGCAGTTACGGCAGGGAACACAATCAGCCCCAGCATTTT. This translates into CASSYGREHNQPQHF.

In the case of this clonotype: Its ends do not fully match the called genes, so a read error is possible. The chain is built from TRBV2 and TRBJ1-6; D remains unclear. Germline V gene data show CDR1 as SNHLY and CDR2 as FYNNEI. The CDR3 loop spans 14 amino acids. This CDR3 is CASSGGMGNSPRHF. The DNA for the CDR3 is TGTGCCAGCAGTGGAGGGATGGGTAATTCACCCCGCCACTTT.

This clonotype has at least ten counts. The chain links TRBV7-2 to TRBJ2-3; tentative D call: TRBD2 (5 bases). V shed 11 bases and J shed 2 bases, with 26 bases lying between them. This CDR3 has 17 residues. Germline CDR1 reads SGHTA; CDR2 reads FQGNSA. This CDR3 reads CASQRYVERRSTDTQYF. CDR3 nucleotide sequence: TGTGCCTCCCAGAGGTATGTCGAGCGGCGATCCACAGATACGCAGTATTTT.

In the case of this clonotype: A read error may be the cause here, since a much bigger clone is one base away. The chain employs TRBV2 and TRBJ2-5; D may be TRBD2 (5 bases). This CDR3 is 14 amino acids long. CDR1 and CDR2 (germline): SNHLY, FYNNEI. CDR3 nucleotides: TGTGCCAGCAGTGATCGGGGATTGATAGAGACCCGGTACTTC. As protein: CASSDRGLIETRYF.